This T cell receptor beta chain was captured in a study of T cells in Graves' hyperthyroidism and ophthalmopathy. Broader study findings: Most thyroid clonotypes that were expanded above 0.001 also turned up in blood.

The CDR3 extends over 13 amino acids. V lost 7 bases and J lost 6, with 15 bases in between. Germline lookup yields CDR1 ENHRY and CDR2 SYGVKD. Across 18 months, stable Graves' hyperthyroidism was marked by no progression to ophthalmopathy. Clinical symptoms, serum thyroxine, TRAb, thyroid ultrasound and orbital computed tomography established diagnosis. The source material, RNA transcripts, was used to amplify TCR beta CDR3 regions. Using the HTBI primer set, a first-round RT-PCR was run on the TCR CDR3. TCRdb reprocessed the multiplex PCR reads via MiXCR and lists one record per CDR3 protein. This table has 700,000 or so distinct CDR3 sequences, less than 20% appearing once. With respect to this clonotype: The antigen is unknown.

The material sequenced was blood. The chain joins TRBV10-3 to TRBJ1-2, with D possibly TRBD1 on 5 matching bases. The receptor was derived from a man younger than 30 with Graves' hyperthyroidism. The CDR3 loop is CAITVGTADGYTF. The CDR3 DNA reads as TGTGCCATCACCGTTGGGACGGCGGATGGCTACACCTTC.